Listed below are T cell receptor beta chains from one sample, sequenced in a study of early stage breast cancer tumors. TCRdb's copy holds only in-frame clones and misses some; the assay was immunoSEQ multiplex PCR. The top ten hold more than 1.5% of the sample, which has under 20,000 clones, over 70% seen once. Sequencing was performed on blood. These receptors were taken from a person between 65 and 79 years old with breast cancer. Each CDR3 is given with its conserved first and last residue. A D gene is named only where the DNA matches it firmly. The size of a clone is reported for some rows only, either as once, few or many, or as a class for expanded clones.

d_call j_call v_call clone_size cdr3_nt cdr3_aa
NA TRBJ1-2 TRBV5-1 NA TGCGCCAGCAGCTTGGCCCAGGTCGGTTGGACCTTC CASSLAQVGWTF
TRBD1 TRBJ2-7 TRBV5-1 NA TGCGCCAGCAGCTTGGAAGGGACAGGGATCTACGAGCAGTACTTC CASSLEGTGIYEQYF
TRBD1 TRBJ1-2 TRBV19 NA TGTGCCAGTAGTCAAGGACAGGGTTCCGTCTATGGCTACACCTTC CASSQGQGSVYGYTF
NA TRBJ2-5 TRBV7-3 few TGTGCCAGCAGCCCCGGTAGTCTCCAAGAGACCCAGTACTTC CASSPGSLQETQYF
TRBD2 TRBJ2-7 TRBV5-6 NA TGTGCCAGCAGTGGGACTAGCGGGGGGGCCCTATACGAGCAGTACTTC CASSGTSGGALYEQYF
NA TRBJ2-7 TRBV28 NA TGTGCCAGCAGCCCGCTCAGGGCGGACTACGAGCAGTACTTC CASSPLRADYEQYF
NA TRBJ1-1 TRBV5-6 NA TGTGCCAGCAGCTTCCGGGGAGTGGGGAACACTGAAGCTTTCTTT CASSFRGVGNTEAFF
TRBD1 TRBJ1-5 TRBV19 NA TGTGCCAGTAGTACACAGGGGGGGACCACCCAGCATTTT CASSTQGGTTQHF
TRBD1 TRBJ1-1 TRBV4-1 NA TGCGCCAGCAGCCGAGGACAGGGGGCGAGGACTGAAGCTTTCTTT CASSRGQGARTEAFF
NA TRBJ1-1 TRBV30 few TGTGCCTGGAGTATCCGACCTGGGCAGGTTACTGAAGCTTTCTTT CAWSIRPGQVTEAFF
NA TRBJ1-2 TRBV19 NA TGTGCCAGTAGTATGTTCCGGGTTCGGGATGGCTACACCTTC CASSMFRVRDGYTF
NA TRBJ2-1 TRBV6-1 few TGTGCCAGCAGTGAAAACGGGTATGAGCAGTTCTTC CASSENGYEQFF
TRBD2 TRBJ2-5 TRBV4-1 NA TGCGCCAGCAGCCAAGGTAGCGGGGCTCAAGAGACCCAGTACTTC CASSQGSGAQETQYF
NA TRBJ1-3 TRBV9 NA TGTGCCAGCAGCGTAGGACGACAGGCCGGGGACACCATATATTTT CASSVGRQAGDTIYF
NA TRBJ2-7 TRBV5-4 NA TGTGCCAGCAGCCTCGACAGATACGAGCAGTACTTC CASSLDRYEQYF
NA TRBJ1-5 TRBV11-2 NA TGTGCCAGCGCCTGGGCGCACAATCAGCCCCAGCATTTT CASAWAHNQPQHF
NA TRBJ1-6 TRBV7-2 NA TGTGCCAGCAGCCTCGGCAGGGTCGGTTATTCACCCCTCCACTTT CASSLGRVGYSPLHF
NA TRBJ2-2 TRBV6-5 NA TGTGCCAGCAGTGATGGACTTAGCACCGGGGAGCTGTTTTTT CASSDGLSTGELFF
TRBD1 TRBJ2-5 TRBV30 once TGTGCCTGGAGGGGGACAGGGAGAGAGACCCAGTACTTC CAWRGTGRETQYF
NA TRBJ2-1 TRBV5-1 once TGCGCCAGCAGCAGCGGAGGGATCAATGAGCAGTTCTTC CASSSGGINEQFF
TRBD2 TRBJ2-1 TRBV14 NA TGTGCCAGCAGCCTGGCGGGACTAGCGGTTCTTGAGCAGTTCTTC CASSLAGLAVLEQFF
TRBD1 TRBJ1-4 TRBV4-2 NA TGTGCCAGCAGCCAAGACGACAGGGGGACAACTAATGAAAAACTGTTTTTT CASSQDDRGTTNEKLFF
NA TRBJ1-4 TRBV6-1 once TGTGCCAGCAGACAGAATGCCGATGAAAAACTGTTTTTT CASRQNADEKLFF